The 15 T cell receptor beta chains reported below all come from one sample, sequenced in a study of glioma-infiltrating T cells. Using RNA template, CDR3s of TCR alpha and beta were amplified with iRepertoire arm-PCR. TCRdb ran MiXCR on the multiplex PCR reads and lists one entry per CDR3 protein. The data contain 300,000 to 450,000 distinct CDR3 sequences, around 38% of them seen just once; the ten biggest clones take up 12%. Sample: glioma tissue, nonneoplastic brain tissue, or PBMCs (not recorded which). These TCRs come from a human donor with low-grade glioma or glioblastoma, undergoing nonglioma brain surgery, or in good health (not recorded which).

On this clonotype: This may be a read error: a much more frequent sequence differs by one nucleotide. The chain joins TRBV28 to TRBJ2-3; D is perhaps TRBD2 (6 bases). The CDR3 is 15 amino acids. Germline V lookup: CDR1 MDHEN, CDR2 SYDVKM. This CDR3 reads CAGSPSGLYTDTQYF. The CDR3, as DNA: TGTGCCGGCAGCCCCTCGGGACTCTACACAGATACGCAGTATTTT. Together with reference TRBV28 and TRBJ2-3, the CDR3 gives the full variable domain: DVKVTQSSRYLVKRTGEKVFLECVQDMDHENMFWYRQDPGLGLRLIYFSYDVKMKEKGDIPEGYSVSREKKERFSLILESASTNQTSMYLCAGSPSGLYTDTQYFGPGTRLTVL.

This clonotype was observed a few times. This CDR3 reads CSAPGPGHITYEQYF. In DNA, the CDR3 is TGCAGTGCGCCCGGACCGGGACACATTACCTACGAGCAGTACTTC. The chain employs TRBV20-1 and TRBJ2-7; weak D call: TRBD1 (6 bases). The CDR3 has 15 residues. From germline, CDR1 is DFQATT and CDR2 SNEGSKA (reference sequence). V shed 6 bases and J shed 2 bases, with 20 bases lying between them.

The chain is built from TRBV25-1 and TRBJ1-4; D is unclear. Germline CDR1 MGHDK, CDR2 SYGVNS. The CDR3 extends over 14 amino acids. The V end was cut by 8 bases, the J end by 4 bases, with 14 bases between. The CDR3 sequence: CASSWTADNEKLFF. The DNA for the CDR3 is TGTGCCAGCTCCTGGACGGCAGATAATGAAAAACTGTTTTTT.

This clonotype came up once. A much more abundant neighbour one base away suggests this may be a read error. The chain employs TRBV2 and TRBJ1-5; no definite D call. V gave up 5 bases and J gave up 8 bases, with 10 bases separating them. The CDR3 runs to 12 residues. From germline, CDR1 is SNHLY and CDR2 FYNNEI. CDR3 region: CASSLLGKPQHF. CDR3 bases: TGTGCCAGCAGTTTATTGGGTAAGCCCCAGCATTTT.

As for this clonotype: This may come from a read error, since a much larger clone is one base off. V usage is TRBV6-5 and J usage is TRBJ2-7; D gene ambiguous. The germline V gene encodes CDR1 MNHEY and CDR2 SVGAGI. CDR3 length equals 13 residues. Written as DNA, the CDR3 is TGTGCCTGCAGTTTCGACTCGACCTACGAGCAGTACTTC. Translation: CACSFDSTYEQYF.

The chain recombines TRBV20-1 with TRBJ1-4; D uncertain. Per the germline V gene, CDR1 is DFQATT and CDR2 is SNEGSKA (reference sequence). V lost 3 bases to trimming and J lost 5 bases, with 10 bases between them. CDR3 length equals 13 residues. CDR3 sequence: CSASNPRNEKLFF. As DNA, the CDR3 is TGCAGTGCTAGTAATCCCCGGAATGAAAAACTGTTTTTT.

Concerning this clonotype itself: The CDR3 ends on some other residue instead of the conserved phenylalanine or tryptophan, so this is likely a read error. The chain links TRBV20-1 to TRBJ2-5; 8 bases align to TRBD2. Germline V gene sequence: CDR1 DFQATT, CDR2 SNEGSKA (reference sequence). The J segment lost 0 bases and the V segment lost 4 bases, leaving 7 bases of the junction unmatched. The CDR3 length is 15 residues. The CDR3 loop is CSAIWSSGYQETQYS. In DNA, the CDR3 is TGCAGTGCTATATGGTCTAGCGGGTACCAAGAGACCCAGTACTCC.

In its sample, this clonotype was seen a few times. J is TRBJ1-5 and V is TRBV20-1; D may be TRBD1 (6 bases). CDR1 DFQATT and CDR2 SNEGSKA come from the germline V gene (reference sequence). Trimming left V 0 bases short and J 0 bases short, with 18 bases between. This CDR3 region has 18 residues. The CDR3 sequence is CSARDFRGTTGSNQPQHF. CDR3 sequence (DNA): TGCAGTGCTAGAGATTTCCGAGGGACAACTGGTAGCAATCAGCCCCAGCATTTT.

This chain links TRBV28 with TRBJ1-2, with TRBD1 identical over 10 bases. This CDR3 spans 14 amino acids. Germline V gives CDR1 MDHEN, CDR2 SYDVKM. The junction had 9 bases not matched to a gene; V was cut back by 8 bases and J by 6 bases. CDR3 amino acids: CASGDRDRGHGYTF. Written as DNA, the CDR3 is TGTGCCAGCGGGGACCGGGACAGGGGACATGGCTACACCTTC.

On this clonotype itself: This clone may be a read error of a much larger clone one base away. V gene TRBV25-1 combines with J gene TRBJ2-7; 9 bases are shared with TRBD1. Germline V gene sequence: CDR1 MGHDK, CDR2 SYGVNS. The CDR3 length is 13 residues. J lost 5 bases, V lost 10 bases, and 9 bases had no gene match. This CDR3 reads CAIGTGLADEQYF. CDR3 DNA: TGTGCCATCGGGACAGGGCTCGCGGACGAGCAGTACTTC.

The gene calls are TRBV7-2 and TRBJ2-5; TRBD1 agrees at 9 bases. With V trimmed by 5 bases and J by 2 bases, 6 bases remained unmatched. Per the germline V gene, CDR1 is SGHTA and CDR2 is FQGNSA. The CDR3 is 15 amino acids. The CDR3 DNA reads as TGTGCCAGCAGCCCGGACAGGGGATCGCAAGAGACCCAGTACTTC. Amino acid sequence: CASSPDRGSQETQYF. Supplemented by reference TRBV7-2 and TRBJ2-5, the full variable domain reads GAGVSQSPSNKVTEKGKDVELRCDPISGHTALYWYRQSLGQGLEFLIYFQGNSAPDKSGLPSDRFSAERTGGSVSTLTIQRTQQEDSAVYLCASSPDRGSQETQYFGPGTRLLVL.

V gene TRBV4-2 combines with J gene TRBJ2-1; 12 bases fit TRBD2. The J segment lost 0 bases and the V segment lost 0 bases, leaving 6 bases of the junction unmatched. Germline assignment: CDR1 LGHNA and CDR2 YNFKEQ. CDR3 length: 19 residues. The DNA for the CDR3 is TGTGCCAGCAGCCAAGACCCAGGACTAGCGGGAAGCTCCTACAATGAGCAGTTCTTC. Protein product: CASSQDPGLAGSSYNEQFF.

Notes on this clonotype: A much larger clonotype is one base distant, so this may be a read error. This chain links TRBV27 with TRBJ2-7; D might be TRBD2 (7 bases). The length of the CDR3 is 14 residues. The V gene's germline CDR1 is MNHEY and CDR2 SMNVEV (reference sequence). CDR3 nucleotide sequence: TGTGTCAACCTGGGGGGGGCCGATAGCTACGAGCAGTACTTC. Amino acids: CVNLGGADSYEQYF.

The CDR3, as DNA: TGCAGCGTTGTAGTAGCGACTAGCGGGAGAATCTACGAGCAGTACTTC. Amino acid sequence: CSVVVATSGRIYEQYF. The V call is TRBV29-1, the J call TRBJ2-7, with 12 nucleotides matching TRBD2. J lost 3 bases, V lost 4 bases, and 10 bases had no gene match. The length of the CDR3 is 16 residues. The germline gives CDR1 SQVTM, CDR2 ANQGSEA.

This clonotype was detected many times. The V call is TRBV7-6, the J call TRBJ2-5; 7 nucleotides line up with TRBD2. Trimming cost V 1 base and J 5 bases; bases outside gene matches: 7. Germline V gene lookup returns CDR1 SGHVS and CDR2 FNYEAQ. The CDR3 has 15 amino acids. CDR3 nucleotides: TGTGCCAGCAGCTTAGAGGCGGGAGCGTATGAGACCCAGTACTTC. Its translation is CASSLEAGAYETQYF.